Listed below are T cell receptor beta chains from one sample, sequenced in a study of T cells in Graves' hyperthyroidism and ophthalmopathy. TCRdb redid the calling of the multiplex PCR reads with MiXCR, one entry per CDR3 protein. The data contain under 300,000 distinct CDR3 sequences, around 13% of them seen just once; the ten biggest clones take up roughly 7.9%. The sequenced sample was blood. These receptor sequences come from a woman aged 40 to 50 with Graves' hyperthyroidism. CDR3s include the opening cysteine and the closing phenylalanine or tryptophan. The D gene is left open where the match is weak. Rows give clone size only sometimes, using once, few, many, or a class for an expanded clone.

TRBV20-1	TRBJ2-3	many	.	TGCAGTGCTAAGGAGGTGATGAGCACAGATACGCAGTATTTT	CSAKEVMSTDTQYF
TRBV2	TRBJ1-2	many	.	TGTGCCAGCAGCAGGGCTAGGGACTATGGCTACACCTTC	CASSRARDYGYTF
TRBV18	TRBJ2-7	.	.	TGTGCCAGCTCACCACCGTTTGGCGAGCAGTACTTC	CASSPPFGEQYF
TRBV3-1	TRBJ2-7	many	TRBD2	TGTGCCAGCAGCCAGACGTGGCTAGCGGGGGACTACGAGCAGTACTTC	CASSQTWLAGDYEQYF
TRBV18	TRBJ2-3	many	.	TGTGCCAGCTCTCCAGGGGTCGAAGAGGATACGCAGTATTTT	CASSPGVEEDTQYF
TRBV13	TRBJ2-5	few	TRBD2	TGTGCCAGCAGCTGGGGACTAGCGGGACGGGATGAGACCCAGTACTTC	CASSWGLAGRDETQYF
TRBV6-2/TRBV6-3	TRBJ2-5	many	TRBD2	TGTGCCAGCAGTCGAGCGGGGTTAGAGACCCAGTACTTC	CASSRAGLETQYF
TRBV29-1	TRBJ2-1	.	TRBD2	TGCAGCGTTGAAGATCGTCTAGCGGGAGAGAATGAGCAGTTCTTC	CSVEDRLAGENEQFF
TRBV29-1	TRBJ2-7	few	.	TGCAGCCCAGGAAGCGAGAGGAGCTCCTACGAGCAGTACTTC	CSPGSERSSYEQYF
TRBV7-2	TRBJ1-5	many	.	TGTGCCAGCAGCTCGAATAATCAGCCCCAGCATTTT	CASSSNNQPQHF
TRBV2	TRBJ1-6	many	TRBD1	TGTGCCAGCAGTGCAGGGGGCTTCTATAATTCACCCCTCCACTTT	CASSAGGFYNSPLHF
TRBV5-6	TRBJ1-1	many	.	TGTGCCAGCAGCTTCGGGACACCGAACACTGAAGCTTTCTTT	CASSFGTPNTEAFF
TRBV6-1	TRBJ2-3	many	TRBD2	TGTGCCAGCCGGCTTGGGCTAGCGGGAGGTGGTGATACGCAGTATTTT	CASRLGLAGGGDTQYF
TRBV6-5	TRBJ2-3	few	TRBD1	TGTGCCAGCAGTTACGGGACAGGGGGCGCAGATACGCAGTATTTT	CASSYGTGGADTQYF
TRBV6-1	TRBJ2-3	few	.	TGTGCCAGCAGTCACAGGGTTCAGCAGTATTTT	CASSHRVQQYF
TRBV30	TRBJ1-2	many	.	TGTGCCTGGAGTGGGGGCGGAAATGGCTACACCTTC	CAWSGGGNGYTF
TRBV3-1	TRBJ1-1	many	TRBD1	TGTGCCAGCAGCCAAGATGAGGGGGCGAACACTGAAGCTTTCTTT	CASSQDEGANTEAFF
TRBV3-1	TRBJ2-5	many	.	TGTGCCAGCAGCCAAGAAGCGACAGGCCGGCAGACCCAGTACTTC	CASSQEATGRQTQYF
TRBV20-1	TRBJ2-1	few	.	TGCAGTGCTAGAGAGGGTGGACATGAGCAGTTCTTC	CSAREGGHEQFF
TRBV2	TRBJ2-3	many	.	TGTGCCAGCAGTGAGCAATGGGCTAGCACAGATACGCAGTATTTT	CASSEQWASTDTQYF
TRBV7-8	TRBJ1-1	few	.	TGTGCCAGCAGCTACACTAATCTGGAGAACACTGAAGCTTTCTTT	CASSYTNLENTEAFF